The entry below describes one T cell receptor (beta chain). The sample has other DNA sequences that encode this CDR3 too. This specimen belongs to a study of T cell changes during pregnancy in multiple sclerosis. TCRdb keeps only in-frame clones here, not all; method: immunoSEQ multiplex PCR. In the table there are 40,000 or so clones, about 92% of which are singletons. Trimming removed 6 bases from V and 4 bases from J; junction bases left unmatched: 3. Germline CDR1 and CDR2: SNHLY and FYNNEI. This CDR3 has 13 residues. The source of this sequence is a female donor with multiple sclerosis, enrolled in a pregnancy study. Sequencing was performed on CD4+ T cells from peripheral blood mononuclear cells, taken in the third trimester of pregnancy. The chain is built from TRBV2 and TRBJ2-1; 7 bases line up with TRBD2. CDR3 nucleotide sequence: TGTGCCAGCAGCGGGGAGGGGTACAATGAGCAGTTCTTC. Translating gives CASSGEGYNEQFF.